The 17 T cell receptor beta chains listed next were all sequenced from one sample in a study of control samples from healthy donors and cancer patients. TCRdb's table, derived via immunoSEQ multiplex PCR, lists solely in-frame clones and lacks some. The sample lists 150,000 to 200,000 clones; around nine tenths were seen once. The sample taken for sequencing was blood. The receptors here all came from a man aged 25-45 years in good health.

This clone appeared once. V usage is TRBV5-1 and J usage is TRBJ2-2; 12 bases are shared with TRBD2. Trimming cost V 4 bases and J 4 bases; bases outside gene matches: 5. The germline V gene encodes CDR1 SGHRS and CDR2 YFSETQ. CDR3 length: 16 residues. DNA of the CDR3: TGCGCCAGCAGCACCGGACTAGCGGGGACCACCGGGGAGCTGTTTTTT. Its translation is CASSTGLAGTTGELFF.

The rearrangement uses TRBV7-2 and TRBJ1-4; D is unresolved. The V end was cut by 2 bases, the J end by 4 bases, with 5 bases between. CDR3 size: 13 residues. Germline V gene data show CDR1 as SGHTA and CDR2 as FQGNSA. The CDR3 region has the DNA TGTGCCAGCAGCTTACACAGTAATGAAAAACTGTTTTTT. The encoded protein is CASSLHSNEKLFF. Drawing the rest from reference TRBV7-2 and TRBJ1-4, the complete variable domain is GAGVSQSPSNKVTEKGKDVELRCDPISGHTALYWYRQSLGQGLEFLIYFQGNSAPDKSGLPSDRFSAERTGGSVSTLTIQRTQQEDSAVYLCASSLHSNEKLFFGSGTQLSVL.

The chain combines TRBV18 with TRBJ2-7, with D perhaps being TRBD1 or TRBD2 (5 bases each). This CDR3 is built from 16 residues. V gave up 5 bases and J gave up 0 bases, with 17 bases separating them. Germline V gene lookup returns CDR1 KGHSH and CDR2 LQKENI. In DNA form, the CDR3 reads TGTGCCAGCTCAACTAAATCGGGACGGACCTCCTACGAGCAGTACTTC. It translates to CASSTKSGRTSYEQYF. Full variable domain (remainder filled in from reference TRBV18 and TRBJ2-7): NAGVMQNPRHLVRRRGQEARLRCSPMKGHSHVYWYRQLPEEGLKFMVYLQKENIIDESGMPKERFSAEFPKEGPSILRIQQVVRGDSAAYFCASSTKSGRTSYEQYFGPGTRLTVT.

The chain employs TRBV5-4 and TRBJ1-4; TRBD1 is a possible D gene (5 bases). V lost 4 bases and J lost 0, with 13 bases in between. This CDR3 contains 16 residues. Germline V lookup: CDR1 SGHNT, CDR2 YYREEE (reference sequence). CDR3 residues: CASSPGAHATNEKLFF. The CDR3 nucleotides read TGTGCCAGCAGCCCCGGGGCCCATGCAACTAATGAAAAACTGTTTTTT.

Comment on this clone: This CDR3 is also generated by other DNA sequences in the sample. This sequence joins TRBV18 and TRBJ2-5; D gene unclear. V lost 3 bases to trimming and J lost 4 bases, with 3 bases between them. CDR1 and CDR2 from the germline V gene are KGHSH and LQKENI. CDR3 length equals 11 residues. In DNA, the CDR3 is TGTGCCAGCTCACCCGGAGAGACCCAGTACTTC. Translation: CASSPGETQYF.

The chain is built from TRBV7-8 and TRBJ2-4; D is uncertain. The CDR3 extends over 11 amino acids. The V gene lost 7 bases and the J gene lost 8 bases, with 9 bases spanning the gap. The germline V gene has CDR1 SGHVS and CDR2 FQNEAQ. The CDR3 is CASIPAYIQYF. The CDR3, as DNA: TGTGCCAGCATCCCCGCTTACATTCAGTACTTC. The variable domain in full, completed from reference TRBV7-8 and TRBJ2-4, reads GAGVSQSPRYKVAKRGQDVALRCDPISGHVSLFWYQQALGQGPEFLTYFQNEAQLDKSGLPSDRFFAERPEGSVSTLKIQRTQQEDSAVYLCASIPAYIQYFGAGTRLSVL.

The chain couples TRBV7-9 to TRBJ1-3; D remains unclear. The CDR3 loop spans 14 amino acids. CDR1 is SEHNR, CDR2 FQNEAQ, per germline (reference sequence). Trimming took 1 base from V and 2 from J, leaving 6 bases between them. In nucleotides, the CDR3 is TGTGCCAGCAGCTTAGGAGGGACTGGAAACACCATATATTTT. Encoded protein: CASSLGGTGNTIYF. The whole variable domain, filled in from reference TRBV7-9 and TRBJ1-3, reads DTGVSQNPRHKITKRGQNVTFRCDPISEHNRLYWYRQTLGQGPEFLTYFQNEAQLEKSRLLSDRFSAERPKGSFSTLEIQRTEQGDSAMYLCASSLGGTGNTIYFGEGSWLTVV.

This clone appeared a few times. One junction end does not reproduce the germline sequence, and a read error may be involved. This chain joins TRBV4-2 and TRBJ2-1, with unresolved D. The germline CDR1 and CDR2 sequences are LGHNA and YNFKEQ. This CDR3 comprises 17 residues. CDR3 region: CASSQEEILGSHNEQFF. In nucleotides, the CDR3 is TGTGCCAGCAGCCAAGAGGAGATCCTGGGCTCCCACAATGAGCAGTTCTTC.

The V gene is TRBV5-1, the J gene TRBJ2-5; 15 positions agree with TRBD2. J gave up 2 bases and V 4 bases, and 3 bases lay outside the gene matches. There are 16 residues in the CDR3. Germline assignment: CDR1 SGHRS and CDR2 YFSETQ. CDR3 residues: CASSTGLAGGQETQYF. CDR3 sequence (DNA): TGCGCCAGCAGCACAGGACTAGCGGGAGGGCAAGAGACCCAGTACTTC.

The chain links TRBV11-2 to TRBJ2-5; D remains ambiguous. CDR3 length: 15 residues. Germline V gives CDR1 SGHAT, CDR2 FQNNGV. Between the trimmed V and J ends, which lost 2 bases and 2 bases, there was a span of 12 bases. The CDR3 reads CASSLSVWRQETQYF. As DNA, the CDR3 is TGTGCCAGCAGCTTAAGTGTGTGGCGGCAAGAGACCCAGTACTTC. The full variable domain, rest sourced from reference TRBV11-2 and TRBJ2-5, is EAGVAQSPRYKIIEKRQSVAFWCNPISGHATLYWYQQILGQGPKLLIQFQNNGVVDDSQLPKDRFSAERLKGVDSTLKIQPAKLEDSAVYLCASSLSVWRQETQYFGPGTRLLVL.

This clone has more than one count but fewer than ten. V usage is TRBV3-1 (or the pseudogene TRBV3-2) and J usage is TRBJ2-7, with D unresolved. CDR1 and CDR2 from the germline V gene are LGHDT and YNNKEL (reference sequence). Trimming removed 4 bases at V and 7 bases at J, with 14 bases between. This CDR3 spans 13 amino acids. The CDR3 nucleotides read TGTGCCAGCAGCCGGCGTCCGAGGATAGAGCAGTACTTC. Its protein is CASSRRPRIEQYF.

The V gene is TRBV14, the J gene TRBJ1-4, with TRBD1 matching 7 bases. The length of the CDR3 is 15 residues. Per germline, CDR1 SGHDN and CDR2 FVKESK. Trimming at V came to 1 base and at J to 7 bases, leaving 6 bases not matched to a gene. The CDR3 loop reads CASSQGGRGSEKLFF. CDR3 nucleotides: TGTGCCAGCAGCCAAGGTGGCAGGGGGAGTGAAAAACTGTTTTTT.

The chain couples TRBV18 to TRBJ1-5; D gene ambiguous. V dropped 3 bases and J dropped 7 bases, with 10 bases sitting between them. The CDR3 sequence is 13 residues long. CDR1 and CDR2 (germline): KGHSH, LQKENI. CDR3 region: CASSPDGQQPQHF. The DNA of the CDR3 is TGTGCCAGCTCACCGGACGGGCAACAGCCCCAGCATTTT.

The rearrangement joins TRBV27 to TRBJ2-3, with 7 bases identical to TRBD2. Germline V gene lookup returns CDR1 MNHEY and CDR2 SMNVEV (reference sequence). Trimming at V came to 6 bases and at J to 1 base, leaving 4 bases not matched to a gene. The CDR3 spans 14 residues. DNA for the CDR3: TGTGCCAGCAGGGTTAGCGGGCGCACAGATACGCAGTATTTT. Translation: CASRVSGRTDTQYF.

The chain employs TRBV7-9 and TRBJ2-7, with D tentatively TRBD2 (5 bases). Trimming cost V 2 bases and J 5 bases, with 7 bases left between them. From germline, CDR1 is SEHNR and CDR2 FQNEAQ (reference sequence). The CDR3 runs to 12 residues. CDR3 nucleotide sequence: TGTGCCAGCAGCTTATCCGGGAACGAGCAGTACTTC. This sequence encodes CASSLSGNEQYF. The complete variable domain, with remaining parts taken from reference TRBV7-9 and TRBJ2-7, reads DTGVSQNPRHKITKRGQNVTFRCDPISEHNRLYWYRQTLGQGPEFLTYFQNEAQLEKSRLLSDRFSAERPKGSFSTLEIQRTEQGDSAMYLCASSLSGNEQYFGPGTRLTVT.

This chain uses TRBV19 with TRBJ2-4; unclear D gene. The germline V gene has CDR1 LNHDA and CDR2 SQIVND (reference sequence). Trimming removed 3 bases from V and 7 bases from J, with 13 bases in between. This CDR3 is built from 14 residues. CDR3 sequence: CASSINAGQNIQYF. The CDR3 bases are TGTGCCAGTAGTATTAACGCAGGCCAGAACATTCAGTACTTC.

The sample holds a few counts of this clone. The rearrangement joins TRBV28 to TRBJ2-7; 12 nucleotides align to TRBD2. This CDR3 contains 16 residues. Trimming took 3 bases from V and 4 from J; bases not matched to a gene: 7. Per germline, CDR1 MDHEN and CDR2 SYDVKM. Here the CDR3 DNA reads TGTGCCAGCAGTTTTTTGGGAGGGACTAGCGGGTACGAGCAGTACTTC. Protein sequence: CASSFLGGTSGYEQYF. The full variable domain, with the rest looked up from reference TRBV28 and TRBJ2-7, is DVKVTQSSRYLVKRTGEKVFLECVQDMDHENMFWYRQDPGLGLRLIYFSYDVKMKEKGDIPEGYSVSREKKERFSLILESASTNQTSMYLCASSFLGGTSGYEQYFGPGTRLTVT.